This T cell receptor beta chain was sequenced for a study of T cell clusters in autoimmune cytopenias. TRB was amplified from roughly 250 ng of peripheral blood genomic DNA per sample. Multiplex touch-down PCR amplified TRB using TRB-A and TRB-B pools in one tube. TCRdb re-called the multiplex PCR reads and gives one entry per CDR3 protein, without DNA. The repertoire table contains around 8,000 distinct CDR3 sequences. Sequencing used peripheral blood. The clonotype originates from a human donor with an autoimmune cytopenia or autoimmune hepatitis (not recorded which).

CDR3 loop: CASSLKGSGELFF. The rearrangement links TRBV7-6 to TRBJ2-2. Germline-derived CDR1 and CDR2 are SGHVS and FNYEAQ. The CDR3 consists of 13 residues.